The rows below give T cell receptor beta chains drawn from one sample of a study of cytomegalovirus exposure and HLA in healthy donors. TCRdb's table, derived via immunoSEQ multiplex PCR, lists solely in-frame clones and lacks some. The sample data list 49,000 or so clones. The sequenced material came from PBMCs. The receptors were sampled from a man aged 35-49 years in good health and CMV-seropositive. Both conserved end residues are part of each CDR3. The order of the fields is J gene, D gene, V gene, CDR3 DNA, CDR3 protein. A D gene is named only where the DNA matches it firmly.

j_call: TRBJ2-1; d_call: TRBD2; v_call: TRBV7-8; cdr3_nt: TGTGCCAGCAGCTTAGGAGGGGTAGCGGGGTTCAATGAGCAGTTCTTC; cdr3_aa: CASSLGGVAGFNEQFF
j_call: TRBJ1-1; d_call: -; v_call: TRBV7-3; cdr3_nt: TGTGCCAGCAGCCTTAGAAGGGGAAACAAGGCTGAAGCTTTCTTT; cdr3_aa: CASSLRRGNKAEAFF
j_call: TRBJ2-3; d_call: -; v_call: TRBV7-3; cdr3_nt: TGTGCCAGCAGCTTTGCCGGGAGTGGAGATACGCAGTATTTT; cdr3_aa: CASSFAGSGDTQYF
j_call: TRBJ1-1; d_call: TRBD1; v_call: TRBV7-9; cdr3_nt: TGTGCCAGCAGCTTAAGGACAGGGGGCTTGACTGAAGCTTTCTTT; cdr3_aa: CASSLRTGGLTEAFF
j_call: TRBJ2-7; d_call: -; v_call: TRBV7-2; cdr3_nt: TGTGCCAGCAGCCCTGCGGCCTTCGAGCAGTACTTC; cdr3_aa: CASSPAAFEQYF
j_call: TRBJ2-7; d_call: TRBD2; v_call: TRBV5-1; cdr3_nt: TGCGCCAGCACTACTAGCGGGGCGAGCTCCTACGAGCAGTACTTC; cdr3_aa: CASTTSGASSYEQYF
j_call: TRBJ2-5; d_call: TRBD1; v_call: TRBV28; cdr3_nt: TGTGCCAGCAGTTTAGGACAGGGAAACCAAGAGACCCAGTACTTC; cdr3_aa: CASSLGQGNQETQYF
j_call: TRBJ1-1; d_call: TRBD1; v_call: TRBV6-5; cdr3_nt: TGTGCCAGCAGTTACTCGACCGGGACAGCAGACACTGAAGCTTTCTTT; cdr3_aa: CASSYSTGTADTEAFF
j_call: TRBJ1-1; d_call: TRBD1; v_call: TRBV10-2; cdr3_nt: TGCGCCAGCACTCAGGGACAGGGGGCGATCACTGAAGCTTTCTTT; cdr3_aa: CASTQGQGAITEAFF
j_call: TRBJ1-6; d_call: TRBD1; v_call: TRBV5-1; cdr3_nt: TGCGCCAGCAGTCCGGACAGGTTGAATTCACCCCTCCACTTT; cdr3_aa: CASSPDRLNSPLHF
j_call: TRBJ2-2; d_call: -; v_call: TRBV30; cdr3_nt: TGTGCCTGGAGTGGGGGCCAGAACACCGGGGAGCTGTTTTTT; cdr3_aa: CAWSGGQNTGELFF
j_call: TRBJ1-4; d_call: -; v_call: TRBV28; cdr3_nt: TGTGCCAGCAGGCAGACAGAAGGCTTTTTTTTT; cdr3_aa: CASRQTEGFFF
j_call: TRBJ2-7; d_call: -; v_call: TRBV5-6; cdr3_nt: TGTGCCAGCAACGATATCCGACTAGACGAGTCCTACGAGCAGTACTTC; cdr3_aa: CASNDIRLDESYEQYF
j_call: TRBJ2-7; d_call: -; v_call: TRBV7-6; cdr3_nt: TGTGCCAGCAGCCCCGGGCCTCTGCGGGACTCCTACGAGCAGTACTTC; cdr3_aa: CASSPGPLRDSYEQYF
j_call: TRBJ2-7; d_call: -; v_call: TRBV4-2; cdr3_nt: TGTGCCAGCAGCCAAGGACGGGCCTACGAGCAGTACTTC; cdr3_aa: CASSQGRAYEQYF
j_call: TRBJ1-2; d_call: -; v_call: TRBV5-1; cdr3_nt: TGCGCCAGCAGCTTGGAAGGGGGGGCAGGCCAGAACTATGGCTACACCTTC; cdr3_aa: CASSLEGGAGQNYGYTF
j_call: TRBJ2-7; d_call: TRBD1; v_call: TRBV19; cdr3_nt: TGTGCCAGTAGTTCGCGTGGGACAGGGGGGTCCGACGAGCAGTACTTC; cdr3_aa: CASSSRGTGGSDEQYF
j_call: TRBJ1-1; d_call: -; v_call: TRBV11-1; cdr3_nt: TGTGCCAGCAGCACGTACAGAAACACTGAAGCTTTCTTT; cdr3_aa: CASSTYRNTEAFF
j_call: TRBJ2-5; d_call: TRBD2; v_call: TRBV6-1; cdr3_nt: TGTGCCAGCAGTGAAGTCGGGGGGAGCCAAGAGATCCAGTACTTC; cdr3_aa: CASSEVGGSQEIQYF
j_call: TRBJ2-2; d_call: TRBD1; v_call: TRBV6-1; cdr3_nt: TGTGCCAACCGGGACAGGAACACCGGGGAGCTGTTTTTT; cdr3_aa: CANRDRNTGELFF
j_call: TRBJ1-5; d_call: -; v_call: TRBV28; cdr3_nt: TGCGCCAGCAGTGGGGGAGGGGGGCCTGTACAGCCCCAGCATTTT; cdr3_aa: CASSGGGGPVQPQHF
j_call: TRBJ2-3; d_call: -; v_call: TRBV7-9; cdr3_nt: TGTGCCAGCAGCGTGGCTAGCACAGATACGCAGTATTTT; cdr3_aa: CASSVASTDTQYF
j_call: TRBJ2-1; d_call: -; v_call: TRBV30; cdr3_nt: TGTGCCCCGAGTGAGACAGCAGTCAATGAGCAGTTCTTC; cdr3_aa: CAPSETAVNEQFF
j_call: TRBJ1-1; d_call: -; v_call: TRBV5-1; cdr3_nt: TGCGCCAGCAGCTTTCAGGTCAACACTGAAGCTTTCTTT; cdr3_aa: CASSFQVNTEAFF
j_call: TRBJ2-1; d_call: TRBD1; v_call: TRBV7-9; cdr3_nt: TGTGCCAGCAGCCCACGGACAGGGGGCGGGGGTGAGCAGTTCTTC; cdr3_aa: CASSPRTGGGGEQFF
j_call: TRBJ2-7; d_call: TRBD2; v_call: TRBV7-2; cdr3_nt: TGTGCCAGCGGGACTAGCGGGGGTTTCCGCTACGAGCAGTACTTC; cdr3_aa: CASGTSGGFRYEQYF
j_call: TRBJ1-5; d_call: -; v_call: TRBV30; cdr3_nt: TGTGCCTGTGCCAAAGGGGGAGAGCAGCCCCAGCATTTT; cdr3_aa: CACAKGGEQPQHF
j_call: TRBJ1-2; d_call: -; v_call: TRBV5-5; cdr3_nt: TGTGCCAGCAGCGTCTCCGAGGATGGCTACACCTTC; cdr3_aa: CASSVSEDGYTF
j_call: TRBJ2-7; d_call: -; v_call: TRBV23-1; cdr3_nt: TGCGCCAGCAGTCAATCTCTCGGACAGAAGGACGAGCAGTACTTC; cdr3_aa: CASSQSLGQKDEQYF
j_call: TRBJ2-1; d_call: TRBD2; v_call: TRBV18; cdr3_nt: TGTGCCAGCTCACCACCACGGGAGGGCCCCGAGGATGAGCAGTTCTTC; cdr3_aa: CASSPPREGPEDEQFF
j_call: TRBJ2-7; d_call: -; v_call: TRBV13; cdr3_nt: TGTGCCAGCAGCCCCCCAGCGAGTGGCGAGCAGTACTTC; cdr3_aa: CASSPPASGEQYF
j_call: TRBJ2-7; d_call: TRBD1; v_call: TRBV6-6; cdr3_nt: TGTGCCAGCAGTTATCCGGGACAGGGGTCCCACGAGCAGTACTTC; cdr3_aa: CASSYPGQGSHEQYF
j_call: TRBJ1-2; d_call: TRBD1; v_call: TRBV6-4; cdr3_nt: TGTGCCAGCAGTGACTCCGGGACAGGGTACGCTGGCTACACCTTC; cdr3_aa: CASSDSGTGYAGYTF
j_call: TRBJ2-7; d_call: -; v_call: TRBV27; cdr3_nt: TGTGCCAGCAGTCGACTAGGCCTCTACGAGCAGTACTTC; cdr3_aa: CASSRLGLYEQYF
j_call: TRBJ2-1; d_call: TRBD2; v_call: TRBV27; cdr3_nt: TGTGCCAGCAGGGGGGGGGCTAGCGGGGAGCAGTTCTTC; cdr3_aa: CASRGGASGEQFF
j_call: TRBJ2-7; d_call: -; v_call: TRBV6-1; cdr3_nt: TGTGCCAGCAGTGTTTTACTTGACAGCTCCTACGAGCAGTACTTC; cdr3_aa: CASSVLLDSSYEQYF
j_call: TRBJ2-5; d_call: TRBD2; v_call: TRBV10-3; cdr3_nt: TGTGCCATCGGTGTCGCCGAGACGGGAGGAGAGACCCAGTACTTC; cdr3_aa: CAIGVAETGGETQYF
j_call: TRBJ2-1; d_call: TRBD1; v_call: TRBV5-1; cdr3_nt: TGCGCCAGCAGCTTCGGGACAGGGGGCTCGGCCTACAATGAGCAGTTCTTC; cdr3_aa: CASSFGTGGSAYNEQFF
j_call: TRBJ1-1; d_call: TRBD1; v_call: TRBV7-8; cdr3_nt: TGTGCCAGCAGCCAGACAGGGTACACTGAAGCTTTCTTT; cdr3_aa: CASSQTGYTEAFF
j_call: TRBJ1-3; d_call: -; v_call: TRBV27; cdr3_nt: TGTGCCAGCCCGGAGTTCACCGGAAACACCATATATTTT; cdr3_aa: CASPEFTGNTIYF
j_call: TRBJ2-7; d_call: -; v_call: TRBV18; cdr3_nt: TGTGCCAGCTCACCCATCCCAGGGGGGTCCTACGAGCAGTACTTC; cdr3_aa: CASSPIPGGSYEQYF
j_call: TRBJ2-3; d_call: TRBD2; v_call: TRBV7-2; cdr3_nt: TGTGCCAGCAGCCAATTAGCGGGAACTAGCACAGATACGCAGTATTTT; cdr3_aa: CASSQLAGTSTDTQYF
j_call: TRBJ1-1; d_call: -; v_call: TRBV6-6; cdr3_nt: TGTGCCAGCAGTTACGGTGGAGTTCGAGTCACTGAAGCTTTCTTT; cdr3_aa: CASSYGGVRVTEAFF
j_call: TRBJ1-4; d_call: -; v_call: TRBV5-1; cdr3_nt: TGCGCCAGCAGCCCTAGACCGAGCGGCGGTGAAAAACTGTTTTTT; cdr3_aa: CASSPRPSGGEKLFF
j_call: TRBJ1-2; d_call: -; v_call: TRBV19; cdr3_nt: TGTGCCAGTAGTACTCCGGCACAGGTCTGGGGCTACACCTTC; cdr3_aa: CASSTPAQVWGYTF
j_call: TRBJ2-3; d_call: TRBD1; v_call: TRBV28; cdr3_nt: TGTGCCAGCAGTTACAGGGGTCCAGATACGCAGTATTTT; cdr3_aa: CASSYRGPDTQYF
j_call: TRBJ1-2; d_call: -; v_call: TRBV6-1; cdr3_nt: TGTGCCGCGCAGACAGCGAACTATGGCTACACCTTC; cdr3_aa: CAAQTANYGYTF
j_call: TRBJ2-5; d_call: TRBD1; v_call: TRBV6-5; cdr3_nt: TGTGCCAGCAGTTCCCGGGACAGGGGGGGGACCCAGTACTTC; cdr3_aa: CASSSRDRGGTQYF
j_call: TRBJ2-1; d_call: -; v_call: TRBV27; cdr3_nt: TGTGCCAGCAGTTTAGAAGGGGCGCTCGGGAATGAGCAGTTCTTC; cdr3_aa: CASSLEGALGNEQFF
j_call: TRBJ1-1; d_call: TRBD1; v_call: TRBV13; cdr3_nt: TGTGCCAGCAGCAAACCGGACAGGGGAAACACTGAAGCTTTCTTT; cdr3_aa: CASSKPDRGNTEAFF
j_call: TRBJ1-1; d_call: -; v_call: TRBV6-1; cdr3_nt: TGTGCCAGCAGACTCGAGGACACTGAAGCTTTCTTT; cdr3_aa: CASRLEDTEAFF